The rows below give T cell receptor beta chains drawn from one sample of a study of cytomegalovirus exposure and HLA in healthy donors. The protocol was immunoSEQ multiplex PCR, while the TCRdb copy is restricted to in-frame clones and leaves out a portion. This sample has about 60,000 clones, with roughly 75% found just once. Specimen: PBMCs. The receptors here all came from a woman in her 30s in good health and CMV-seronegative. The conserved cysteine and the conserved F or W are not part of the CDR3 here. The D gene is left open where the match is weak.

D gene: TRBD2; V gene: TRBV9; J gene: TRBJ2-3; CDR3 protein: ASSPASGGTDTQY
D gene: .; V gene: TRBV10-1; J gene: TRBJ2-7; CDR3 protein: ASSANRAYEQY
D gene: .; V gene: TRBV6-4; J gene: TRBJ2-3; CDR3 protein: ASSESSERDTQY
D gene: .; V gene: TRBV7-8; J gene: TRBJ2-3; CDR3 protein: ASSLETSTDTQY
D gene: .; V gene: TRBV29-1; J gene: TRBJ2-1; CDR3 protein: SVVGRGSDNEQF
D gene: TRBD2; V gene: TRBV6-1; J gene: TRBJ2-7; CDR3 protein: ATESGLAGVDEQY
D gene: .; V gene: TRBV30; J gene: TRBJ2-6; CDR3 protein: AWGRGLTSGANVLT
D gene: .; V gene: TRBV7-2; J gene: TRBJ1-1; CDR3 protein: ASSLARGIEAF
D gene: .; V gene: TRBV6-1; J gene: TRBJ2-7; CDR3 protein: ASSAWDTDYSYEQY
D gene: .; V gene: TRBV5-6; J gene: TRBJ2-1; CDR3 protein: ASSPWWDNSQF
D gene: TRBD2; V gene: TRBV7-8; J gene: TRBJ2-2; CDR3 protein: ASSLDERESGELF
D gene: .; V gene: TRBV5-1; J gene: TRBJ2-7; CDR3 protein: ASSFYVSTYEQY
D gene: .; V gene: TRBV6-5; J gene: TRBJ1-5; CDR3 protein: ASSYSGPRQPQH
D gene: TRBD1; V gene: TRBV25-1; J gene: TRBJ2-2; CDR3 protein: ASYSTTGVGGELF
D gene: .; V gene: TRBV29-1; J gene: TRBJ1-1; CDR3 protein: SVERRLNTEAF
D gene: TRBD1; V gene: TRBV6-1; J gene: TRBJ1-1; CDR3 protein: ASSRGGAEAF
D gene: .; V gene: TRBV2; J gene: TRBJ1-1; CDR3 protein: ASRERPGHLSNTEAF
D gene: .; V gene: TRBV4-3; J gene: TRBJ1-1; CDR3 protein: ASSPGQGMNTEAF
D gene: TRBD1; V gene: TRBV30; J gene: TRBJ1-5; CDR3 protein: AWKPPGPDRGNQPQH
D gene: .; V gene: TRBV6-5; J gene: TRBJ2-5; CDR3 protein: ASSSLRGGRETQY
D gene: TRBD2; V gene: TRBV30; J gene: TRBJ2-7; CDR3 protein: AWSGGGGSSFYEQY
D gene: .; V gene: TRBV15; J gene: TRBJ1-2; CDR3 protein: ATSRTGTSYGYT
D gene: TRBD2; V gene: TRBV30; J gene: TRBJ2-1; CDR3 protein: AWRASGSRDEQF
D gene: TRBD2; V gene: TRBV6-5; J gene: TRBJ2-3; CDR3 protein: ASSQREGHPDTQY
D gene: .; V gene: TRBV9; J gene: TRBJ1-6; CDR3 protein: ASSSDEPPLH
D gene: TRBD1; V gene: TRBV25-1; J gene: TRBJ2-7; CDR3 protein: ASSELYRGFYEQY
D gene: TRBD1; V gene: TRBV9; J gene: TRBJ2-5; CDR3 protein: ASSLRPGTEETQY
D gene: TRBD1; V gene: TRBV7-9; J gene: TRBJ2-7; CDR3 protein: ASSPSGQGVYEQY
D gene: .; V gene: TRBV9; J gene: TRBJ2-4; CDR3 protein: ASSVGRQDIQY
D gene: .; V gene: TRBV7-6; J gene: TRBJ1-4; CDR3 protein: ASSLGRGATNEKLF
D gene: TRBD1; V gene: TRBV5-1; J gene: TRBJ2-7; CDR3 protein: ASSLGQAGEQY
D gene: TRBD2; V gene: TRBV19; J gene: TRBJ2-3; CDR3 protein: ASSTRLAGGPDTQY
D gene: TRBD2; V gene: TRBV9; J gene: TRBJ2-1; CDR3 protein: ASSPLAGGYNEQF
D gene: TRBD1; V gene: TRBV13; J gene: TRBJ1-6; CDR3 protein: ASSLSRGRNNSPLH
D gene: .; V gene: TRBV6-6; J gene: TRBJ1-4; CDR3 protein: ASSLSRHELF
D gene: .; V gene: TRBV6-5; J gene: TRBJ1-2; CDR3 protein: ASSYMPDYGYT
D gene: TRBD1; V gene: TRBV7-8; J gene: TRBJ2-5; CDR3 protein: AGRDSQETQY
D gene: .; V gene: TRBV13; J gene: TRBJ2-5; CDR3 protein: ASSLEDIGRETQY
D gene: TRBD1; V gene: TRBV4-1; J gene: TRBJ2-7; CDR3 protein: ASSQGRGLWYEQY
D gene: .; V gene: TRBV4-1; J gene: TRBJ1-3; CDR3 protein: ASSQVLGAGNTIY
D gene: TRBD1; V gene: TRBV29-1; J gene: TRBJ2-7; CDR3 protein: SVLRGSRYEQY
D gene: .; V gene: TRBV5-1; J gene: TRBJ1-2; CDR3 protein: ASSYVTDYGYT
D gene: TRBD2; V gene: TRBV10-3; J gene: TRBJ2-1; CDR3 protein: AISEGLAGANDEQF
D gene: .; V gene: TRBV4-3; J gene: TRBJ2-1; CDR3 protein: ASSLRGPSSYNEQF
D gene: TRBD1; V gene: TRBV4-1; J gene: TRBJ2-7; CDR3 protein: ASSQTAGTGIYEQY
D gene: TRBD1; V gene: TRBV7-9; J gene: TRBJ1-2; CDR3 protein: ASSPQGADGYT
D gene: TRBD1; V gene: TRBV7-3; J gene: TRBJ2-6; CDR3 protein: ASSPTGVGANVLT
D gene: .; V gene: TRBV7-6; J gene: TRBJ1-5; CDR3 protein: ASPQEDTGGRKNQPQH